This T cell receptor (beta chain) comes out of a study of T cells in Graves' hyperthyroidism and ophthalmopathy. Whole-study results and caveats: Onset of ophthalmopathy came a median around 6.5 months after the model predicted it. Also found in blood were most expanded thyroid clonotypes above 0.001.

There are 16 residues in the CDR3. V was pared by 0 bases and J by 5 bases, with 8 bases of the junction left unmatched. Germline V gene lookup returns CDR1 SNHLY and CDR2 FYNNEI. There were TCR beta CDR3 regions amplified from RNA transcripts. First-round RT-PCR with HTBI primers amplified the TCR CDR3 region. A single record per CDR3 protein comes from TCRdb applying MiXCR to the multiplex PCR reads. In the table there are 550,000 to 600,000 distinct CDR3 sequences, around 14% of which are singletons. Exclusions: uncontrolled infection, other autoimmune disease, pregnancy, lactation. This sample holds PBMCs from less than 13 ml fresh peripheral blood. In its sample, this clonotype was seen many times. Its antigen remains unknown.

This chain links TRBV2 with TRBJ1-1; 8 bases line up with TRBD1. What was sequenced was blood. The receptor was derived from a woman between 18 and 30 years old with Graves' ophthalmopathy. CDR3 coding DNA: TGTGCCAGCAGTGAAGCGCTGGACAGGGTGAGGACTGAAGCTTTCTTT. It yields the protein CASSEALDRVRTEAFF.